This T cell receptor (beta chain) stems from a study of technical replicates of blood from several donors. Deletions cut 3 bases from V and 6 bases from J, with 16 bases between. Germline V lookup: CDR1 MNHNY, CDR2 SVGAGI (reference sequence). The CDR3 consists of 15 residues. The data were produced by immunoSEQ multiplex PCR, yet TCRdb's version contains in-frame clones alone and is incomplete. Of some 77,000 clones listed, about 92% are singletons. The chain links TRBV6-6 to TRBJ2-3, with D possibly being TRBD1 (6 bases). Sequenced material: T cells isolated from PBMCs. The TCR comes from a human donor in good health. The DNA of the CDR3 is TGTGCCAGCAGTTATCCCGGGACATTGTCCGATACGCAGTATTTT. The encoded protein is CASSYPGTLSDTQYF.